This TCR beta chain was recorded in a study of cytomegalovirus exposure and HLA in healthy donors. Concerning this clone: Its specificity is unknown.

Per the germline V gene, CDR1 is SGHVS and CDR2 is FQNEAQ. Losses at the gene ends were 2 bases for V and 7 bases for J; bases not matched to a gene: 8. There are 14 residues in the CDR3. Overall study results and limits: TCR beta chains numbering some 160 were designated cytomegalovirus-associated. The tendency of first-cohort TCR clusters to co-occur in the 90 to 150 validation repertoires was the finding of a later analysis. Confirmation was obtained in vitro that a few CMV-associated chains are specific for CMV antigens.

Sequencing was performed with immunoSEQ multiplex PCR; in TCRdb, only in-frame clones are kept and a portion is missing. In the table there are roughly 200,000 clones, roughly 86% of which are singletons. The sequencing input was PBMCs. The chain is built from TRBV7-8 and TRBJ2-7, with TRBD2 matching 7 bases. This receptor was obtained from a man aged 25-45 years in good health and CMV-seropositive. The CDR3, as DNA: TGTGCCAGCAGCTTAAACAGGTGGGAGGGAGAGCAGTACTTC. It is translated as CASSLNRWEGEQYF.